This TCR beta chain was profiled in a study of T cell repertoires in cytomegalovirus infection. Study-level information: An indication of both CMV infection and matching HLA type came from public TCR beta signatures. Broader study findings: Accumulated public TCR beta family frequency recognized individuals carrying CMV together with the relevant HLA.

TCRdb processed the reads anew with MiXCR; each CDR3 protein has one entry. The data contain more than 200,000 distinct CDR3 sequences, approximately 9.1% of them singletons. This clonotype was counted many times. Its antigen is currently unknown. Trimming pared 6 bases from V and 0 bases from J, leaving 6 bases between. The CDR3 spans 13 residues. CDR1 is ENHRY and CDR2 is SYGVKD in the germline V gene. J is TRBJ1-3 and V is TRBV10-3; D unclear. The clonotype was recovered from a human donor in good health (CMV status not recorded). Some clones in this sample may be carry-over from other donors' samples. The sample taken for sequencing was PBMCs. The CDR3 sequence: CAIRGSSGNTIYF. The CDR3 nucleotides read TGTGCCATCAGGGGCAGCTCTGGAAACACCATATATTTT.